This entry concerns a single TCR beta chain. Its matching antigen is unknown. They ran version v3.0 of the immunoSEQ assay at survey level. Each sample aimed for roughly 40,000-55,000 sequenced T-cell genomes. Method: immunoSEQ multiplex PCR; TCRdb's copy keeps in-frame clones and lacks some. The sample yields about 23,000 clones, roughly four fifths seen once. CDR3 length equals 13 residues. Trimming removed 0 bases from V and 4 bases from J, with 7 bases in between. Germline CDR1 and CDR2: SGDLS and YYNGEE. This entry comes from a study of long-term antiretroviral therapy in people with HIV. Study outcomes and limitations: On ART adherence, viral resistance or therapy changes, no data were available. Clonotypes expanded prior to ART showed repertoire dominance at all sampled time points.

Before DNA extraction, roughly 0.95-10 million cryopreserved PBMC were held in the samples. This TCR came from a middle-aged man with HIV. This specimen consisted of unsorted PBMCs, obtained 0.3 years after starting antiretroviral therapy. The chain uses TRBV9 and TRBJ1-2, with no clear D. CDR3 in amino acids: CASSVDSFYGYTF. CDR3 in DNA: TGTGCCAGCAGCGTAGACAGCTTCTATGGCTACACCTTC.